This T cell receptor beta chain was profiled in a study of regulatory T cells in long-lasting Graves disease. Study-wide results and caveats: Exclusively peripheral blood, rather than thyroid tissue, was studied. Having few samples may have compromised the accuracy.

This clonotype was seen many times. The target antigen is unknown. With iRepertoire HTBI primers and Arm-PCR of CDR3 regions, TCR beta libraries were built. Each CDR3 protein is one row after TCRdb ran MiXCR on the multiplex PCR reads. The sample lists around 400,000 distinct CDR3 sequences; roughly 25% were seen once. CDR1 MDHEN and CDR2 SYDVKM come from the germline V gene. CDR3 length: 18 amino acids. The J segment lost 2 bases and the V segment lost 5 bases, leaving 8 bases of the junction unmatched. Stated time point: persistent/refractory GD, antithyroid drugs over 5 years with positive TRAb. PBMC-derived RNA was used for the TCR library.

Specimen: peripheral blood mononuclear cells (PBMCs), collected when the disease was refractory, from a patient treated with antithyroid drugs. V and J are TRBV28 and TRBJ2-4; 14 bases align to TRBD2. The TCR sequence derives from a woman aged 40 to 55 with Graves disease. For the CDR3, the DNA is TGTGCCAGCAGTACGACTAGCGGGAGGGGAGTGACCAAAAACATTCAGTACTTC. Amino acids: CASSTTSGRGVTKNIQYF.